This T cell receptor (beta chain) was captured by sequencing in a study of cytomegalovirus exposure and HLA in healthy donors. The study's findings and limits: With high specificity and sensitivity, the classifier reportedly diagnosed cytomegalovirus status. Association of approximately 18,000 TCR beta sequences with HLA alleles was found at 0.05 false discovery rate in a later analysis.

13 Jbeta primers and 60 Vbeta primers were used for the PCR. The table came from immunoSEQ multiplex PCR; TCRdb's copy has only in-frame clones and leaves some out. The sample lists 95,000 to 150,000 clones; 63% were seen once. Germline-derived CDR1 and CDR2 are SEHNR and FQNEAQ (reference sequence). V was clipped by 6 bases and J by 7 bases; unmatched bases: 6. The CDR3 sequence is 13 residues long. Regarding donors, all were healthy bone marrow donors. Turning to this clone: Its antigen is not identified.

The chain uses TRBV7-9 and TRBJ2-7; 10 bases fit TRBD2. The sequence derives from a man in his forties or fifties in good health and CMV-seropositive. Material: PBMCs. CDR3 bases: TGTGCCAGCAGGGACGGACTAGCGGAAGAGCAGTACTTC. It encodes CASRDGLAEEQYF.